This TCR beta chain is drawn from a study of CD8+ T cells in alopecia areata (dated by TCRdb to about 2018). For the study in its entirety: The treated patients took part in an open-label pilot trial in which moderate-to-severe alopecia areata was treated with oral tofacitinib at 5 to 10 mg twice daily. Tofacitinib was administered for 6 to 18 months, and 6 months of follow-up off drug were then conducted to assess delayed response and recurrence. Disease severity in treated patients was measured with the SALT score, which quantifies the percentage of affected scalp surface area. To study T cell clonal expansion in alopecia areata, the researchers applied high-throughput TCRbeta sequencing to both the C3H/HeJ mouse model and human patients. In humans, TCRbeta sequencing was performed on scalp tissue and on sorted CD4+ and CD8+ peripheral blood T cells from healthy controls and from patients with patchy or totalis/universalis alopecia areata. Biopsies were taken from tofacitinib-treated patients at baseline and at 4 and 24 weeks of treatment, and a later scalp biopsy was taken in several of the tofacitinib-treated patients. Scalp clonality was compared across normal scalp (n=4), patchy alopecia areata scalp (n=8), and alopecia totalis/universalis scalp (n=8). RNA was obtained with the PAXgene miRNA kit for fixed scalp, the miRNeasy kit for PBMCs, and the RNeasy kit for mouse skin. Amplification of TCRbeta CDR3 regions was done by immunoSEQ multiplex PCR using 35 Vbeta forward primers and 13 Jbeta reverse primers. General findings and caveats noted by the study authors: Scalp TCR repertoire analysis is complicated because resident alphabeta T cells in normal human skin are also sequenced, whereas mouse skin is dominated by gammadelta T cells. Shared TCR sequences between patients were less evident than in mice, which may be partly attributable to HLA diversity in the patient population. Compared with normal scalp, lesional scalp had higher clonality and more expanded CD8+ clones, particularly in alopecia totalis/universalis, a pattern that suggests antigenic drive. During tofacitinib treatment, many expanded lesional clones stuck around in both scalp and blood, and this persistence may partly explain why relapse happens after treatment is stopped. Tofacitinib significantly decreased scalp clonality and the number of expanded CD8+ clones among the top 100 scalp clones. Because the treated cohort was small and included a single nonresponder, larger studies are needed to assess links between baseline CD8+ expansion and response.

Library preparation was by the immunoSEQ multiplex PCR assay. To provide template for TCR sequencing, every sample had RNA extracted and reverse transcribed into cDNA. SuperScript III was used for first-strand cDNA synthesis, primed with a 2:1 mix of oligo-dT and random hexamers. A synthetic immune receptor repertoire was used to assess amplification bias, and residual bias was removed computationally. The original methods were these. Raw reads were preprocessed to remove errors, and CDR3 was defined according to IMGT conventions as the region from the conserved cysteine to phenylalanine. Clonality was calculated as 1 minus Shannon entropy normalized by log2 of the number of productive unique TCRs. CD4 or CD8 identity of scalp clones was inferred by cross-referencing scalp TCRbeta sequences with sorted blood CD4 and CD8 repertoires. Not all clones reach the TCRdb copy of this immuneACCESS table, which keeps in-frame sequences only. Checked studies attribute under half of the gap to unresolved V genes and leave the rest unexplained. V and J calls and clone size are given by that table; D and trimming were obtained from the DNA. A total of roughly 73,000 clones appear in this sample, roughly 28% of them only once. The biggest ten clones account for 14% to 15% of the sample.

In the germline V gene, CDR1 corresponds to SGDLS and CDR2 to YYNGEE. The CDR3 goes from the cysteine to the phenylalanine over 14 residues. Only the CDR3 DNA stays, 42 bases, in frame from base 1. V and J lose 3 bases and 4 bases, and a span of 11 bases separates them. As for this clone: Its cognate antigen has yet to be identified. No quality values exist for individual bases; no much larger clone is one base distant.

Per the publication, the time point label means: about 4 weeks on oral tofacitinib. The treatment or condition label of this sample denotes: oral pan-JAK inhibitor, 5-10 mg twice daily. From alopecia areata patients, peripheral blood was collected along with lesional scalp punch biopsies. PBMCs were separated by density centrifugation and stained for CD3, CD4 and CD8, after which CD4+ and CD8+ T cells were sorted on a FACSAria. The TCR originated in a human donor with alopecia areata. In this chain, TRBV9 is recombined with TRBJ2-1, and the D gene may be TRBD2, 7 bases matching. Sample: CD8+ T cells sorted from blood, taken at week 4, from a patient treated with tofacitinib. The DNA reads TGTGCCAGCAGCGAGGGGGGGCTATACAATGAGCAGTTCTTC. This encodes CASSEGGLYNEQFF.